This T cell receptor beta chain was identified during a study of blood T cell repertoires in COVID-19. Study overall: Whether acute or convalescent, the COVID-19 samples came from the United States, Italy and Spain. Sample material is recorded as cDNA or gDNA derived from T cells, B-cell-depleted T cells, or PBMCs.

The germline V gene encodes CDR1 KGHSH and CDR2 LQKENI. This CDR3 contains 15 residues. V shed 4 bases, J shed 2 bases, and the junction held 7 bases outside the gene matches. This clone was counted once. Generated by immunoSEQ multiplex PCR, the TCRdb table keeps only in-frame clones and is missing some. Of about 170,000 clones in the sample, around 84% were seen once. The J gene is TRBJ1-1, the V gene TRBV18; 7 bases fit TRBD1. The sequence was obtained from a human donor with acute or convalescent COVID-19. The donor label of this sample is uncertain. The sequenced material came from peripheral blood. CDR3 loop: CASSQLQGSNTEAFF. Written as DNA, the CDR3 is TGTGCCAGCTCACAACTACAGGGGTCCAACACTGAAGCTTTCTTT.